The T cell receptor beta chain under discussion was sequenced for a study of cytomegalovirus exposure and HLA in healthy donors. The PCR made use of 60 Vbeta and 13 Jbeta primers. The table came from immunoSEQ multiplex PCR; TCRdb's copy has only in-frame clones and leaves some out. The table has roughly 160,000 clones, around 88% seen once. This CDR3 has 11 amino acids. Per germline, CDR1 PRHDT and CDR2 FYEKMQ (reference sequence). The ends were cut back, 5 bases at V and 7 bases at J, with 9 bases in the middle. The TCR comes from a woman in her 30s in good health and CMV-seronegative. The rearrangement uses TRBV13 and TRBJ2-7; D remains ambiguous. Sequencing used PBMCs. The CDR3 DNA follows: TGTGCCAGCAGCCCCCCCGGGGAGCAGTACTTC. It is translated as CASSPPGEQYF.